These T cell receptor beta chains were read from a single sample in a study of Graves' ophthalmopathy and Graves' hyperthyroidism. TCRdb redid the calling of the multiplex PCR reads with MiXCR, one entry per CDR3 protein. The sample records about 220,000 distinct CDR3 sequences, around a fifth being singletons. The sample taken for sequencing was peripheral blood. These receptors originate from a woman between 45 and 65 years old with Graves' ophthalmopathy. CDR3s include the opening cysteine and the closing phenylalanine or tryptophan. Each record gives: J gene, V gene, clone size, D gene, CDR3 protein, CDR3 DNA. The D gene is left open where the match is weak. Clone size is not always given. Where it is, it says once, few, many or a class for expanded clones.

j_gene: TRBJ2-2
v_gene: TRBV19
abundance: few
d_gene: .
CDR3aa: CASSIQDTGELFF
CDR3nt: TGTGCCAGTAGTATTCAGGACACCGGGGAGCTGTTTTTT

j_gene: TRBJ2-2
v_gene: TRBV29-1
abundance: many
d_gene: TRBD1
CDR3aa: CSVSGSRGNTGELFF
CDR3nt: TGCAGCGTTTCGGGAAGCAGGGGGAATACCGGGGAGCTGTTTTTT

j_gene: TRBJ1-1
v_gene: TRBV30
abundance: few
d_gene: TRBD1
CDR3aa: CAWREDRTWTEAFF
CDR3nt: TGTGCCTGGAGGGAGGACAGGACATGGACTGAAGCTTTCTTT

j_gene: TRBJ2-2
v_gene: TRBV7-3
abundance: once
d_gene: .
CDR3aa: CASSRSWHPNTGELYF
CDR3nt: TGTGCCAGCAGCCGCTCCTGGCACCCGAACACCGGGGAGCTGTATTTT

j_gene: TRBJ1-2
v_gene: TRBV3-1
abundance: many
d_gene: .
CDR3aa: CASSRAYDYTF
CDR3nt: TGTGCCAGCAGCCGCGCTTACGACTACACCTTC

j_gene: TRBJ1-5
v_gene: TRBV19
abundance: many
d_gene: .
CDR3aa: CASSWGTGQPQHF
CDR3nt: TGTGCCAGTAGTTGGGGGACGGGTCAGCCCCAGCATTTT

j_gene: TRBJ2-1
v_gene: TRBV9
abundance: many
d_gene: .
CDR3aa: CASSVGPSNEQFF
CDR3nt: TGTGCCAGCAGCGTAGGGCCGTCGAATGAGCAGTTCTTC

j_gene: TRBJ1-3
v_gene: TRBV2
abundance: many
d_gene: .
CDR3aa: CASSKDYYSGNTIYF
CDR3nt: TGTGCCAGCAGTAAAGACTACTACTCTGGAAACACCATATATTTT

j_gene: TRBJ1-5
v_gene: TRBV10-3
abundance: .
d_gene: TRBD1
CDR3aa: CAAYRGADFGQPQHF
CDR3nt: TGTGCCGCTTACAGGGGTGCGGATTTCGGTCAGCCCCAGCATTTT

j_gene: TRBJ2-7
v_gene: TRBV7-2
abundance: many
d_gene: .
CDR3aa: CASSEGAVNEQYF
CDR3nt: TGTGCCAGCAGTGAAGGGGCTGTAAACGAGCAGTACTTC

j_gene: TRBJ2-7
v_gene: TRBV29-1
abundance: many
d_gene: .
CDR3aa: CSAEQTQGEQYF
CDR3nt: TGCAGCGCTGAACAGACCCAGGGTGAGCAGTACTTC

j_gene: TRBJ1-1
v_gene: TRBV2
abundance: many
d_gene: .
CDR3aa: CASRRGLYTEAFF
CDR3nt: TGTGCCAGCAGGAGGGGATTGTACACTGAAGCTTTCTTT

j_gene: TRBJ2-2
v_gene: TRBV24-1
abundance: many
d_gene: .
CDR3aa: CATKLATGELFF
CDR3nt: TGTGCCACCAAGCTCGCCACCGGGGAGCTGTTTTTT

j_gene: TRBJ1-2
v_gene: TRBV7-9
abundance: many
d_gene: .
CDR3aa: CASSLTSGTLAPYTF
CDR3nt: TGTGCCAGCAGCTTAACGTCCGGGACACTTGCTCCCTACACCTTC

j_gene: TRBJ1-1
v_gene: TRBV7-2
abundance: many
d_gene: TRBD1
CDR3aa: CASSTRQGARVAFF
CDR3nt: TGTGCCAGCAGCACTCGACAGGGGGCGCGAGTAGCTTTCTTT

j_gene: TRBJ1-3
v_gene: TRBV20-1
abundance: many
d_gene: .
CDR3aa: CSARVSADTIYF
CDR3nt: TGCAGTGCTAGGGTATCAGCGGACACCATATATTTT

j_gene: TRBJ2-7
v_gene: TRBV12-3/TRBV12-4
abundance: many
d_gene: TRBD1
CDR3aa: CASSGPGTGRMYEQYF
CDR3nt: TGTGCCAGCAGTGGTCCCGGGACAGGTAGGATGTACGAGCAGTACTTC